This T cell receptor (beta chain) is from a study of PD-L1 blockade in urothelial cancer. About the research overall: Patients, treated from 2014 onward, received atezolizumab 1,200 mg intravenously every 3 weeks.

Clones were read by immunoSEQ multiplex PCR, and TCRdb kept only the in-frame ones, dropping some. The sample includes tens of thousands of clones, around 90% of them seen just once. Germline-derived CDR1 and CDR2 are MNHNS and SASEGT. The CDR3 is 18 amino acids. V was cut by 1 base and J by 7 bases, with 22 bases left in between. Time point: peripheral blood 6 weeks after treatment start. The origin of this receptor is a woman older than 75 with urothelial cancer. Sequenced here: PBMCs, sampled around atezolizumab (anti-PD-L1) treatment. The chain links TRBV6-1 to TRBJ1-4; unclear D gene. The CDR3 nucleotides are TGTGCCAGCAGTGAAGTTGGCCTAGGTTCAACTTCTGGTGAAAAACTGTTTTTT. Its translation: CASSEVGLGSTSGEKLFF.